The present T cell receptor (beta chain) was sequenced within a study of molecular identifiers for immune sequencing clone quantification. MiXCR was run by TCRdb on the PCR reads, yielding one entry per CDR3 protein. The sample lists some 8,500 distinct CDR3 sequences, roughly an eighth occurring once. This clonotype has at least ten counts. CDR3 size: 19 residues. Germline CDR1 and CDR2: MGHRA and YSYEKL. V lost 4 bases, J lost 0 bases, and 13 bases stayed unmatched. Naive CD8 T cell sorting was performed on the CD8+CD4-CCR7+CD45RA+ phenotype. The sequenced sample consisted of naive CD8+ T cells from blood, with Jurkat cell RNA spiked in. Sample subset: FACS-sorted CD8+CD4-CCR7+CD45RA+ naive T cells. This chain joins TRBV4-1 and TRBJ2-1, with TRBD2 matching over 9 bases. This sequence originates from a human donor in good health. Some libraries in this study had Jurkat cell RNA spiked in. CDR3 sequence (DNA): TGCGCCAGCAGCCCTCGCGGTAGCGGGGGTTCGAGCTCCTACAATGAGCAGTTCTTC. Translating gives CASSPRGSGGSSSYNEQFF.